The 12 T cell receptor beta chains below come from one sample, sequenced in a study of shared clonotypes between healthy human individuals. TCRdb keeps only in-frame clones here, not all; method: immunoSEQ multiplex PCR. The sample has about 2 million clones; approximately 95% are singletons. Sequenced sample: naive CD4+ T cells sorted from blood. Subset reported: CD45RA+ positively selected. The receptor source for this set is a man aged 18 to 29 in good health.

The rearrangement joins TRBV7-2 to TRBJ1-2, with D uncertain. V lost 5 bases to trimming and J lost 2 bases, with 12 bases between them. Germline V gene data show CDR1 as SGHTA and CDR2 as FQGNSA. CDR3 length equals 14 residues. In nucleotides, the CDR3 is TGTGCCAGCAGCCCCTCGGGAGGGAACTATGGCTACACCTTC. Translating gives CASSPSGGNYGYTF.

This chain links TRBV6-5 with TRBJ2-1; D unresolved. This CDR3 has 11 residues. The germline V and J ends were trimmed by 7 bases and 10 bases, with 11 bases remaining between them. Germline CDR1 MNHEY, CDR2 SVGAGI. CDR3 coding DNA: TGTGCCAGCACGGCTAGGGCAGAGCAGTTCTTC. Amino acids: CASTARAEQFF.

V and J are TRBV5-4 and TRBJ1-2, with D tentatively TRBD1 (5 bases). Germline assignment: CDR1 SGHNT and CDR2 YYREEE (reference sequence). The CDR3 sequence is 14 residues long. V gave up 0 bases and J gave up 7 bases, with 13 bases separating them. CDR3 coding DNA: TGTGCCAGCAGCTTGGAGGTCGGGGCCCTTGGCTACACCTTC. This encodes CASSLEVGALGYTF. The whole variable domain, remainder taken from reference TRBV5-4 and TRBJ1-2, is ETGVTQSPTHLIKTRGQQVTLRCSSQSGHNTVSWYQQALGQGPQFIFQYYREEENGRGNFPPRFSGLQFPNYSSELNVNALELDDSALYLCASSLEVGALGYTFGSGTRLTVV.

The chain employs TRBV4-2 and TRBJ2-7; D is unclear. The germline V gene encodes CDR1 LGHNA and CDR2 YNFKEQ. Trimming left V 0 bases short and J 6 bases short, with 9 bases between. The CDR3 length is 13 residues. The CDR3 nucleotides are TGTGCCAGCAGCCAAGAAGGTTTCGGCGAGCAGTACTTC. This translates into CASSQEGFGEQYF.

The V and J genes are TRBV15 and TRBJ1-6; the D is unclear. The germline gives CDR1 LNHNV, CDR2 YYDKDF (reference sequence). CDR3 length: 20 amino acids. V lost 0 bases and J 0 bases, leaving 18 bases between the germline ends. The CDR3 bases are TGTGCCACCAGCAGAGATATTGGGCAGGACCTTAGCTCCTATAATTCACCCCTCCACTTT. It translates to CATSRDIGQDLSSYNSPLHF.

The CDR3 spells CASSFPVDRRVSSYNEQFF. DNA for the CDR3: TGTGCCAGCAGTTTTCCCGTCGATAGGCGGGTGAGCTCCTACAATGAGCAGTTCTTC. The V call is TRBV28, the J call TRBJ2-1, with D possibly being TRBD2 (5 bases). The CDR3 runs to 19 residues. V gave up 3 bases and J gave up 0 bases, with 21 bases separating them. The germline CDR1 and CDR2 sequences are MDHEN and SYDVKM.

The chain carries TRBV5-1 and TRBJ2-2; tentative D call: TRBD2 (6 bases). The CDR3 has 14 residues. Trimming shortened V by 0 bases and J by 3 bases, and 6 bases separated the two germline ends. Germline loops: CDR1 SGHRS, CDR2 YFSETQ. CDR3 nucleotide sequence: TGCGCCAGCAGCTTGGGCGGGGACACCGGGGAGCTGTTTTTT. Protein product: CASSLGGDTGELFF.

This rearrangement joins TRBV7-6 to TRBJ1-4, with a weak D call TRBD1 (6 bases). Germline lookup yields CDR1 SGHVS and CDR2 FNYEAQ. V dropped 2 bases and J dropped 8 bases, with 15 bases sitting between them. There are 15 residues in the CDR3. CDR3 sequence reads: CASSLFAGAGEKLFF. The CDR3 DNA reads TGTGCCAGCAGCTTATTTGCGGGGGCTGGGGAAAAACTGTTTTTT.

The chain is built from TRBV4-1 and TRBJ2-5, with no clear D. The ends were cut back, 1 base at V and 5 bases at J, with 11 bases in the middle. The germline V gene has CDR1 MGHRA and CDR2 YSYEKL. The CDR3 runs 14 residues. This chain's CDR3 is CASSQVGMQETQYF. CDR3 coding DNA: TGCGCCAGCAGCCAAGTGGGGATGCAGGAGACCCAGTACTTC.

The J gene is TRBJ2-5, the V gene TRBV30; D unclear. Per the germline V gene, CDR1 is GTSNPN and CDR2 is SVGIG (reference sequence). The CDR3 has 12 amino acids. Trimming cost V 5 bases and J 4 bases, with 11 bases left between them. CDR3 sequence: CAWGHGIETQYF. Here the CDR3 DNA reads TGTGCCTGGGGCCATGGGATAGAGACCCAGTACTTC.

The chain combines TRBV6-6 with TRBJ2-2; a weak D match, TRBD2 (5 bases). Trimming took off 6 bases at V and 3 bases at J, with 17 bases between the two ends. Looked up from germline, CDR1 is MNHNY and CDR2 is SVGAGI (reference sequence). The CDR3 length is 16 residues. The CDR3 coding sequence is TGTGCCAGCAGGGACCGACGGACTCCGGACACCGGGGAGCTGTTTTTT. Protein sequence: CASRDRRTPDTGELFF.

CDR3 bases: TGTGCCAGCAGCGTAGGGTCAGTAACTAATGAAAAACTGTTTTTT. Encoded protein: CASSVGSVTNEKLFF. The chain couples TRBV9 to TRBJ1-4, with D uncertain. The CDR3 is 15 residues long. V gave up 0 bases and J gave up 1 base, with 7 bases separating them. Germline values: CDR1 SGDLS, CDR2 YYNGEE.